This TCR beta chain appears in the sequencing data of a study of shared clonotypes between healthy human individuals (TCRdb year 2020). At the level of the whole study: Three men and two women, aged 18 to 49 years, made up the cohort. Per donor, three plates each were used for CD4 naive and CD4 memory, two for CD8 naive, and one for CD8 memory. To estimate repertoire size and how much clonotypes are shared between individuals, the study performed deep sequencing of blood TCR repertoires from five healthy adults. Libraries were prepared and TCR repertoires were sequenced by different laboratories using diverse techniques, in order to increase sequencing depth and limit assay-specific biases. Each donor's leukapheresis produced roughly between roughly 0.85 and 10 billion PBMCs. The paper as a whole reports these results and caveats: Because the study included only a small number of donors, the genetic and exposure-history diversity represented was limited. Based on pairwise subsampling, the degree of clonotype sharing among donors was expected to be affected by sequencing depth. Across four donors, roughly 5.1% of naive CD4, roughly 3.8% of naive CD8, about 2.3% of memory CD4, and 0.4% to 0.45% of memory CD8 clonotypes were shared. Even with the large sequencing depth, rarefaction of the sorted-subset datasets indicated that sequencing was incomplete. Sampling was limited to blood, and TCR repertoires in tissue likely differ from TCR repertoires in blood. Naive subsets generally had larger estimated clonotype richness than memory subsets did. Higher generation probabilities were observed for clonotypes shared by all four sorted-subset donors than for non-shared clonotypes.

For CDR1 and CDR2, the germline V gene lists SGDLS and YYNGEE. The CDR3 measures 16 amino acids from cysteine to phenylalanine. The read is trimmed to its CDR3 DNA, 48 bases read in frame from base 1. V sheds 0 bases and J sheds 0 bases, leaving 10 bases between their ends. The donors were healthy, HIV-negative adults with no recently reported acute infections or vaccinations. Only Caucasian adults living in Nashville, Tennessee, USA were represented among the donors. CD4+ T cells were enriched by magnetic negative selection, after which naive cells were positively selected on CD45RA and the negative fraction was taken as the memory subset. Blood was collected by leukapheresis, and PBMCs were isolated by Ficoll-Histopaque density gradient centrifugation and then cryopreserved in liquid nitrogen vapor phase. Analytical flow cytometry was used to check the purity and quantity of each magnetically sorted T cell population. Genomic DNA was isolated from every sorted fraction and measured by UV absorbance on a Nanodrop 2000c.

This clone was found once. This clone's antigen is unknown. No much larger clone exists at a distance of one base, and base qualities are not known. TCR CDR3 regions were amplified from genomic DNA by multiplex PCR using the deep immunoSEQ assay. For each cell subset, the extracted genomic DNA was distributed evenly across all wells of several immunoSEQ 96-well plates, and each plate served as one replicate. Each replicate PCR for sorted subsets received about 210 ng genomic DNA, equal to roughly 29,000 T cell genomes. Purified libraries were measured with a Qubit 3.0 fluorometer, size-checked on a Bioanalyzer 2100, and measured again with the KAPA Library Quantification kit. Every immunoSEQ 96-well plate was sequenced on a separate single-read 150-cycle Illumina NextSeq 550 flow cell. Under the source paper's analysis protocol: Because the immunoSEQ output held only junctional sequences and lacked quality scores, the filtering could not match the filtering applied to full-length reads. Sequences were annotated with PyIR, a Python wrapper for IgBLAST v1.9, using IMGT germline references to assign V/J genes and CDR3. Reads were removed for weak V/J assignments (E-value above 1e-6), missing CDR3, stop codons, out-of-frame junctions, or ambiguous translated residues. V3J clonotypes were defined as sequences sharing the same inferred V gene, J gene, and CDR3 amino acid sequence. The percentage overlap between two repertoires was calculated by dividing the number of shared unique clonotypes by the size of the smaller repertoire. Three approaches were used to assess repertoire richness: RTK rarefaction, the Chao1 estimator, and Recon v2.1 estimates of unobserved clonotypes. OLGA was used to compute generation probabilities for all TCRbeta clonotypes that the gDNA method yielded from a handful of donors. TCRdb limited this immuneACCESS table to in-frame rearrangements with V and J called. A share of clones is missing; checked studies link under half to unresolved V genes, and the rest is unexplained. That table supplies the V and J calls and clone size; D and trimming were determined from the DNA. The table for this sample lists over a million clones; approximately 96% of them were counted only once. The ten top clones hold roughly 1.2% of the sample.

The sequence derives from a man younger than 45 in good health. Sequenced material: naive CD4+ T cells sorted from blood. In the paper's terms, the cell subset or site label means: CD45RA+ positively selected. The chain joins TRBV9 to TRBJ2-1; the D gene assignment is ambiguous. The CDR3 region has the sequence CASSVDPESSYNEQFF. In nucleotides, the sequence is TGTGCCAGCAGCGTAGATCCGGAGAGCTCCTACAATGAGCAGTTCTTC.